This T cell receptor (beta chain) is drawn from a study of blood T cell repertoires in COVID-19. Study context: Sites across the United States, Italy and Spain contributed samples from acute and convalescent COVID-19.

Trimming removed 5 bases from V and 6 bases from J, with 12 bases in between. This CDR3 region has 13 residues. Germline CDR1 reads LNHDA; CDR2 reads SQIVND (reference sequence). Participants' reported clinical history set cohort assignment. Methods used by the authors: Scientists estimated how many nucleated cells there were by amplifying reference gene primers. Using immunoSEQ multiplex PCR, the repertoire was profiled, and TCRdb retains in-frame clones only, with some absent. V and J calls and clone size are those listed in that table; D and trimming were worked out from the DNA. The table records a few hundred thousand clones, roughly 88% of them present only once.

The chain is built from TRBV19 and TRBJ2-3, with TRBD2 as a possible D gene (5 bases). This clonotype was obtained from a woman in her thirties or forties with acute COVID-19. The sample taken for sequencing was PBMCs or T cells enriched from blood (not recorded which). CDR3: CASSFGLTDTQYF. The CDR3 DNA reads TGTGCCAGTAGTTTCGGACTGACCGATACGCAGTATTTT. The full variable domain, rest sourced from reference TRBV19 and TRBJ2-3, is DGGITQSPKYLFRKEGQNVTLSCEQNLNHDAMYWYRQDPGQGLRLIYYSQIVNDFQKGDIAEGYSVSREKKESFPLTVTSAQKNPTAFYLCASSFGLTDTQYFGPGTRLTVL.